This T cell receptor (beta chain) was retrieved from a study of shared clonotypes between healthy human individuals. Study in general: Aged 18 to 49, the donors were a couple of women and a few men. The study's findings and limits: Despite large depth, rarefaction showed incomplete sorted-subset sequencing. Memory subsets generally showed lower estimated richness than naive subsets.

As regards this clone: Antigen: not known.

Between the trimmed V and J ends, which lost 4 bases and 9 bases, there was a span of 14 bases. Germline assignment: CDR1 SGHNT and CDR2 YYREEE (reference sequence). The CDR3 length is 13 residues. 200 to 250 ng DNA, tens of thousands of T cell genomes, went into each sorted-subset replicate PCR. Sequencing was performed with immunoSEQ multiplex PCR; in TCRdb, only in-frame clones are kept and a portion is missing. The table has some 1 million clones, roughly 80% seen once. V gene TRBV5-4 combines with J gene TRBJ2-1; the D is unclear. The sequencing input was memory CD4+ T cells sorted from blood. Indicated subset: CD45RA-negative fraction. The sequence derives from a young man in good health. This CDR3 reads CASSHLDRSEQFF. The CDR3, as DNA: TGTGCCAGCAGCCACCTAGATCGTAGTGAGCAGTTCTTC. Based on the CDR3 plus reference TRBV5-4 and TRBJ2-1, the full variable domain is ETGVTQSPTHLIKTRGQQVTLRCSSQSGHNTVSWYQQALGQGPQFIFQYYREEENGRGNFPPRFSGLQFPNYSSELNVNALELDDSALYLCASSHLDRSEQFFGPGTRLTVL.